This TCR beta chain was recorded in a study of T cell responses to AZD1222 COVID-19 vaccine. Assay used: immunoSEQ multiplex PCR; TCRdb lists only in-frame clones, some missing. Of nearly 110,000 clones in the sample, 70% to 90% are singletons; the top ten hold 4.5% to 6%. Worth noting for this clone: The antigen is undetermined.

In germline, CDR1 is MDHEN, CDR2 SYDVKM. Trimming stripped 5 bases from V and 0 bases from J, with 11 bases between. CDR3 length: 15 residues. Study outcomes and limitations: Of the AZD1222 recipients, only five to seven were seropositive at baseline.

The starting material was peripheral blood, obtained 28 days after the second AZD1222 dose. This clonotype originated in an adult who received the AZD1222 COVID-19 vaccine. This chain links TRBV28 with TRBJ1-5, with D unresolved. The CDR3 nucleotides are TGTGCCAGCAGTCCCCCGGGGTATAGCAATCAGCCCCAGCATTTT. As protein: CASSPPGYSNQPQHF.